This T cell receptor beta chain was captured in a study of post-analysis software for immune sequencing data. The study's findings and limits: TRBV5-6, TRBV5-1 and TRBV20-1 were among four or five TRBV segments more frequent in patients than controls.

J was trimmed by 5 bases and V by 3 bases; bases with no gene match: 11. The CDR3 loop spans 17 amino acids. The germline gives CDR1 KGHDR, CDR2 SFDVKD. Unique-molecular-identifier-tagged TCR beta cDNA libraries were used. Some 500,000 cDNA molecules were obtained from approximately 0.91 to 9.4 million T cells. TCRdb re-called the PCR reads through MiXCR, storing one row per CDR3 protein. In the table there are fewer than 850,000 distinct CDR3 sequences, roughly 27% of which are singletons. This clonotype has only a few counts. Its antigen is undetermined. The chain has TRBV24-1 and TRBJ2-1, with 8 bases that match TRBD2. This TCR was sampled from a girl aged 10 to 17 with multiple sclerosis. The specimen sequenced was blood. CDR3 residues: CATSDPNGSGKDNEQFF. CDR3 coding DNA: TGTGCCACCAGTGATCCCAACGGTAGCGGGAAGGACAATGAGCAGTTCTTC.